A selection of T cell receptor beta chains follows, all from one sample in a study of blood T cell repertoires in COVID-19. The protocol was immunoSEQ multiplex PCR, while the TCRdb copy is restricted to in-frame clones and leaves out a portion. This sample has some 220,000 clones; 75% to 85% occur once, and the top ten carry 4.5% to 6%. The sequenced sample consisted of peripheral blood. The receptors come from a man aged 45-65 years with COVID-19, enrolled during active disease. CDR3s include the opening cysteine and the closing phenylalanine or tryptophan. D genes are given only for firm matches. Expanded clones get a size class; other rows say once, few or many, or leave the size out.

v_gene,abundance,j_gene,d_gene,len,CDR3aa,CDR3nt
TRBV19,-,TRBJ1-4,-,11,CASSIGEKLFF,TGTGCCAGTAGTATCGGTGAAAAACTGTTTTTT
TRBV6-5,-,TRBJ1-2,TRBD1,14,CASIRDRGDYGYTF,TGTGCCAGCATCCGGGACAGGGGGGACTATGGCTACACCTTC
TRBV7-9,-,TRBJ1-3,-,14,CASSKGSNKNTIYF,TGTGCCAGCAGCAAAGGGTCCAACAAAAACACCATATATTTT
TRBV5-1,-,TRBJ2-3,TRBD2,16,CASSLDGAGVTDTQYF,TGCGCCAGCAGCTTGGATGGAGCGGGGGTCACAGATACGCAGTATTTT
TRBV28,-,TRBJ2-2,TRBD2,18,CASSSPGLAGGHTGELFF,TGTGCCAGCAGTTCGCCGGGACTAGCGGGGGGCCACACCGGGGAGCTGTTTTTT
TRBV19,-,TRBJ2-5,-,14,CASSIGRTTETQYF,TGTGCCAGTAGTATAGGCAGGACTACGGAGACCCAGTACTTC
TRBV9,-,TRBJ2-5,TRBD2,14,CASSVGGARETQYF,TGTGCCAGCAGCGTCGGGGGGGCGCGAGAGACCCAGTACTTC
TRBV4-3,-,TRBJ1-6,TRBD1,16,CASSQRTGNYNSPLHF,TGCGCCAGCAGCCAAAGGACAGGGAATTATAATTCACCCCTCCACTTT
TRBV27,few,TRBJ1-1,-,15,CASSPRVPRDTEAFF,TGTGCCAGCAGTCCTCGGGTCCCTCGGGACACTGAAGCTTTCTTT
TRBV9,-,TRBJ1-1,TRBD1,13,CASSVGQGFEAFF,TGTGCCAGCAGCGTAGGACAGGGCTTTGAAGCTTTCTTT
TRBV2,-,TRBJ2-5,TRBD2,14,CASSETEGGETQYF,TGTGCCAGCAGTGAAACCGAGGGAGGGGAGACCCAGTACTTC
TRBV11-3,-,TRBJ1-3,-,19,CASSTVPGQRPFTGNTIYF,TGTGCCAGCAGCACAGTACCGGGACAACGGCCCTTTACTGGAAACACCATATATTTT
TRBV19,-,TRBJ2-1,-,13,CASSRQSYNEQFF,TGTGCCAGTAGTAGACAGAGCTACAATGAGCAGTTCTTC
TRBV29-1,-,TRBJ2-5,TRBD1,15,CSVVRDRGYQETQYF,TGCAGCGTTGTAAGGGACAGGGGGTACCAAGAGACCCAGTACTTC
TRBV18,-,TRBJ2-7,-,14,CASSPPSQNYEQYF,TGTGCCAGCTCACCACCGTCACAAAACTACGAGCAGTACTTC
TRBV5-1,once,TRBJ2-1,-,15,CASSLRAGTYNEQFF,TGCGCCAGCAGCTTGAGGGCAGGGACCTACAATGAGCAGTTCTTC
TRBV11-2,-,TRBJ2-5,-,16,CASSLDAGASWETQYF,TGTGCCAGCAGCTTAGATGCGGGGGCTAGTTGGGAGACCCAGTACTTC
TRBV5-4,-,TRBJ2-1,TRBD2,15,CASSSGRGGYNEQFF,TGTGCCAGCAGCTCAGGGCGGGGGGGGTACAATGAGCAGTTCTTC
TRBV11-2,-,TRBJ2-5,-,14,CASGRGTSRETQYF,TGTGCCAGTGGGCGGGGCACAAGCAGAGAGACCCAGTACTTC
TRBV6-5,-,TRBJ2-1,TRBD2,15,CASSQLAGGFWEKFF,TGTGCCAGCAGCCAGCTAGCGGGGGGCTTCTGGGAGAAGTTCTTC
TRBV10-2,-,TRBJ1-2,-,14,CASSESAGNYGYTF,TGCGCCAGCAGTGAGTCTGCGGGAAACTATGGCTACACCTTC
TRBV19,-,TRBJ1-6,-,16,CASSILPEDSGSPLHF,TGTGCCAGTAGTATCCTCCCGGAGGACAGCGGCTCACCCCTCCACTTT
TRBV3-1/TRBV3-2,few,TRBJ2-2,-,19,CASSRPLGWVSADTGELFF,TGTGCCAGCAGCCGTCCCCTCGGGTGGGTTAGCGCCGACACCGGGGAGCTGTTTTTT
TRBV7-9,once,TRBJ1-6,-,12,CASSSPNSPLHF,TGTGCCAGCAGCTCTCCTAATTCACCCCTCCACTTT
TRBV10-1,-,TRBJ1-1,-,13,CASSDRALSEAFF,TGCGCCAGCAGTGACAGGGCGCTTTCTGAAGCTTTCTTT
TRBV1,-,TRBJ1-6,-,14,CTSSDSFYNSPLHF,TGCACCAGCAGCGACAGTTTCTATAATTCACCCCTCCACTTT
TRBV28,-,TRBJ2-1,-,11,CASSLSQTSFF,TGTGCCAGCAGTTTAAGCCAGACTTCCTTCTTC
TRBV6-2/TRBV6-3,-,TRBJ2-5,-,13,CASSRLPEETQYF,TGTGCCAGCAGCCGACTTCCGGAGGAGACCCAGTACTTC
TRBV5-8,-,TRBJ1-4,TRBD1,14,CASRLTGVDEKLFF,TGTGCCAGCCGCTTGACAGGGGTTGATGAAAAACTGTTTTTT
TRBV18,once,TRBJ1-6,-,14,CASSPPGGRAPLHF,TGTGCCAGCTCACCACCGGGCGGGAGGGCACCCCTCCACTTT
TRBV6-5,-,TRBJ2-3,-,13,CASKTPSTDTQYF,TGTGCCAGCAAGACACCCAGCACAGATACGCAGTATTTT
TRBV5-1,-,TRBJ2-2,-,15,CASSLRTANTGELFF,TGCGCCAGCAGCTTGAGGACAGCGAACACCGGGGAGCTGTTTTTT